The 28 T cell receptor beta chains below all came from one sample that was sequenced in a study of blood T cell repertoires in COVID-19. Sequencing used immunoSEQ multiplex PCR; TCRdb keeps in-frame clones, though not all of them. The top ten hold approximately 7.8% of the sample, which has about 310,000 clones, around 87% seen once. Input material: peripheral blood. The receptors shown here come from a woman aged 45-59 years who had recovered from COVID-19.

The chain uses TRBV19 and TRBJ2-5; no clear D. Per germline, CDR1 LNHDA and CDR2 SQIVND (reference sequence). This CDR3 has 12 amino acids. V was shortened by 4 bases and J by 5 bases, with 8 bases between the two germline ends. CDR3 sequence (DNA): TGTGCCAGTAGTAGTTCGCGTGAGACCCAGTACTTC. It translates to CASSSSRETQYF.

The rearrangement uses TRBV15 and TRBJ2-7; D gene uncertain. Per germline, CDR1 LNHNV and CDR2 YYDKDF (reference sequence). This CDR3 spans 16 amino acids. V dropped 0 bases and J dropped 4 bases, with 16 bases sitting between them. The DNA for the CDR3 is TGTGCCACCAGCAGAGATCGGTTGCGCGTGAGATACGAGCAGTACTTC. Protein: CATSRDRLRVRYEQYF.

This clone was recorded a few times. CDR3 amino acids: CSVADRGNTDTQYF. CDR3 in DNA: TGCAGCGTAGCGGACAGGGGCAACACAGATACGCAGTATTTT. The chain combines TRBV29-1 with TRBJ2-3, with 9 bases aligning to TRBD1. V shed 6 bases and J 2 bases; nucleotides not matched to a gene: 6. The CDR3 loop spans 14 amino acids. CDR1 is SQVTM, CDR2 ANQGSEA, per germline.

The gene calls are TRBV23-1 and TRBJ2-7; D ambiguous. TRBV23-1 qualifies as an ORF whose function is uncertain. The CDR3 is 16 amino acids. Trimming took 0 bases from V and 4 from J, leaving 16 bases between them. The CDR3: CASSQSAGRSLYEQYF. The CDR3 nucleotides are TGCGCCAGCAGTCAATCGGCCGGAAGGAGCTTATACGAGCAGTACTTC.

The J gene is TRBJ1-1, the V gene TRBV19; possibly TRBD1 for D (6 bases). The CDR3 is 12 amino acids. Germline lookup yields CDR1 LNHDA and CDR2 SQIVND (reference sequence). The ends were cut back, 3 bases at V and 7 bases at J, with 9 bases in the middle. The CDR3 here is CASSIRGSEAFF. For the CDR3, the DNA is TGTGCCAGTAGTATTAGGGGGAGTGAAGCTTTCTTT.

V usage is TRBV4-2 and J usage is TRBJ2-3, with a weak D call TRBD2 (5 bases). V was clipped by 8 bases and J by 5 bases, with 11 bases between them. This CDR3 is built from 12 residues. Germline values: CDR1 LGHNA, CDR2 YNFKEQ. The CDR3 reads CASEGPGDTQYF. CDR3 in DNA: TGTGCCAGCGAGGGCCCGGGAGATACGCAGTATTTT.

The genes are TRBV20-1 and TRBJ1-5; TRBD1 agrees at 7 bases. CDR3 length: 11 amino acids. J lost 9 bases, V lost 5 bases, and 4 bases had no gene match. Germline V gene lookup returns CDR1 DFQATT and CDR2 SNEGSKA (reference sequence). DNA of the CDR3: TGCAGTGCTCAGGGGGGCTGGCCCCAGCATTTT. Its protein is CSAQGGWPQHF.

Of note for this clone: Other nucleotide sequences from this sample produce the same CDR3. The V and J genes are TRBV9 and TRBJ2-5; D is possibly TRBD2 (6 bases). This CDR3 has 13 amino acids. V lost 5 bases and J 1 base, leaving 9 bases between the germline ends. Germline-derived CDR1 and CDR2 are SGDLS and YYNGEE. The CDR3 DNA follows: TGTGCCAGCAGTCTTAGCGGCCAAGAGACCCAGTACTTC. The encoded protein is CASSLSGQETQYF.

The chain couples TRBV7-2 to TRBJ2-7, with 7 bases identical to TRBD1. The germline gives CDR1 SGHTA, CDR2 FQGNSA. CDR3 length equals 15 residues. Losses at the gene ends were 5 bases for V and 6 bases for J; bases not matched to a gene: 13. The DNA for the CDR3 is TGTGCCAGCAGCACCCAAGGGGGCCGAGGAATCGAGCAGTACTTC. It yields the protein CASSTQGGRGIEQYF.

The gene calls are TRBV3-1 (or the pseudogene TRBV3-2) and TRBJ2-7; 8 nucleotides align to TRBD2. J was trimmed by 1 base and V by 0 bases; bases with no gene match: 5. The CDR3 contains 16 residues. Per germline, CDR1 LGHDT and CDR2 YNNKEL (reference sequence). CDR3 bases: TGTGCCAGCAGCCAAGATCCGAGCGGGAGATCCTACGAGCAGTACTTC. It specifies CASSQDPSGRSYEQYF.

Notes on this clone: The identical CDR3 is also encoded by other nucleotide sequences in the sample. This chain joins TRBV6-5 and TRBJ2-7; TRBD1 agrees at 8 bases. The CDR3 runs 14 residues. Germline V gene data show CDR1 as MNHEY and CDR2 as SVGAGI. V lost 6 bases and J lost 0; bases outside the gene matches: 4. CDR3 coding DNA: TGTGCCAGCAGCCTACAGGGGGACTCCTACGAGCAGTACTTC. It encodes CASSLQGDSYEQYF.

Of note for this clone: The sample has other DNA sequences that encode this CDR3 too. The chain recombines TRBV7-2 with TRBJ1-5, with unresolved D. Germline lookup yields CDR1 SGHTA and CDR2 FQGNSA. Trimming cost V 1 base and J 4 bases, with 5 bases left between them. This CDR3 contains 13 residues. The CDR3 region has the DNA TGTGCCAGCAGCTTAGGAGAGAATCAGCCCCAGCATTTT. This translates into CASSLGENQPQHF. Supplemented by reference TRBV7-2 and TRBJ1-5, the full variable domain reads GAGVSQSPSNKVTEKGKDVELRCDPISGHTALYWYRQSLGQGLEFLIYFQGNSAPDKSGLPSDRFSAERTGGSVSTLTIQRTQQEDSAVYLCASSLGENQPQHFGDGTRLSIL.

V is TRBV7-9 and J is TRBJ2-7, with D possibly being TRBD2 (6 bases). The CDR3 is 16 residues long. Germline values: CDR1 SEHNR, CDR2 FQNEAQ (reference sequence). The V end was cut by 5 bases, the J end by 0 bases, with 17 bases between. The CDR3 nucleotides are TGTGCCAGCAGCCCCCCTAGGGGAGGTCGCTCCTACGAGCAGTACTTC. This sequence encodes CASSPPRGGRSYEQYF.

V gene TRBV9 combines with J gene TRBJ1-6; D uncertain. This CDR3 is built from 14 residues. Trimming shortened V by 0 bases and J by 11 bases, and 12 bases separated the two germline ends. CDR1 is SGDLS and CDR2 is YYNGEE in the germline V gene. The CDR3 reads CASSVGSDGPPLHF. In DNA, the CDR3 is TGTGCCAGCAGCGTAGGTAGCGATGGTCCACCCCTCCACTTT.

This clone was recorded once. This chain uses TRBV29-1 with TRBJ2-1; the D gene is possibly TRBD2 (6 bases). This CDR3 region has 16 residues. Germline assignment: CDR1 SQVTM and CDR2 ANQGSEA. Trimming took 2 bases from V and 1 from J, leaving 15 bases between them. CDR3: CSVELASAMSYNEQFF. CDR3 in DNA: TGCAGCGTTGAACTAGCGTCAGCGATGTCCTACAATGAGCAGTTCTTC.

The chain couples TRBV5-8 to TRBJ2-5; TRBD1 matches 10 bases. The CDR3 consists of 15 residues. V dropped 0 bases and J dropped 3; count of bases not matched to a gene: 2. CDR1 SGHTS and CDR2 YDEGEE come from the germline V gene. The CDR3 DNA sequence: TGTGCCAGCAGCTTGGGACAGGGGGCGGAAGAGACCCAGTACTTC. This gives the protein CASSLGQGAEETQYF.

The rearrangement uses TRBV7-7 and TRBJ2-5; maybe TRBD1 (6 bases). The germline gives CDR1 SSHAT, CDR2 FNYEAQ (reference sequence). The CDR3 extends over 16 amino acids. The ends were cut back, 1 base at V and 5 bases at J, with 17 bases in the middle. CDR3 sequence: CASSLGGGAQRETQYF. Written as DNA, the CDR3 is TGTGCCAGCAGCTTAGGAGGGGGAGCGCAAAGGGAGACCCAGTACTTC.

This clone has just one count. The DNA of the CDR3 is TGTGCCAGCAGTTTGACAGGGAGCCGGGTTTTTCAGTACTTC. It yields the protein CASSLTGSRVFQYF. The chain uses TRBV28 and TRBJ2-7, with 7 bases matching TRBD1. The junction had 12 bases not matched to a gene; V was cut back by 3 bases and J by 10 bases. There are 14 residues in the CDR3. Germline lookup yields CDR1 MDHEN and CDR2 SYDVKM.

The chain couples TRBV30 to TRBJ1-2; a possible D gene is TRBD1 (5 bases). The CDR3 sequence is 15 residues long. V was shortened by 3 bases and J by 4 bases, with 18 bases between the two germline ends. Per germline, CDR1 GTSNPN and CDR2 SVGIG (reference sequence). Here the CDR3 reads CAWRTGQDTFYGYTF. CDR3 nucleotide sequence: TGTGCCTGGAGGACCGGGCAGGACACTTTCTATGGCTACACCTTC.

V usage is TRBV10-3 and J usage is TRBJ2-2; possibly TRBD1 for D (8 bases). V lost 2 bases and J lost 6, with 19 bases in between. The CDR3 consists of 17 residues. Germline V gene data show CDR1 as ENHRY and CDR2 as SYGVKD. The CDR3 DNA sequence: TGTGCCATCAGTGAGACTCAGACAGGGGAGGGACCCGGGGAGCTGTTTTTT. This gives the protein CAISETQTGEGPGELFF.

This chain uses TRBV20-1 with TRBJ1-2; the D gene is possibly TRBD1 (5 bases). Per the germline V gene, CDR1 is DFQATT and CDR2 is SNEGSKA (reference sequence). The ends were cut back, 1 base at V and 7 bases at J, with 7 bases in the middle. This CDR3 is 11 amino acids long. Written as DNA, the CDR3 is TGCAGTGCTAGAGTGGGGGGTGGCTACACCTTC. Amino acids: CSARVGGGYTF.

This clone came up once. The chain carries TRBV10-3 and TRBJ2-3; perhaps TRBD1 as D (7 bases). The CDR3 spans 14 residues. Trimming shortened V by 10 bases and J by 8 bases, and 22 bases separated the two germline ends. CDR1 ENHRY and CDR2 SYGVKD come from the germline V gene. The CDR3 nucleotides are TGTGCCACCGCGGGACAGCTCAATCGGGGTACGCAGTATTTT. Protein product: CATAGQLNRGTQYF.

The rearrangement joins TRBV9 to TRBJ2-1, with TRBD2 matching over 10 bases. With 1 base clipped from V and 6 bases from J, the junction kept 4 bases outside the gene matches. The CDR3 contains 15 residues. Germline V gives CDR1 SGDLS, CDR2 YYNGEE. DNA for the CDR3: TGTGCCAGCAGCGTATCTAGCGGGAGCTCCAATGAGCAGTTCTTC. It specifies CASSVSSGSSNEQFF.

The genes are TRBV7-2 and TRBJ1-5, with TRBD1 matching 11 bases. The germline gives CDR1 SGHTA, CDR2 FQGNSA. V was clipped by 5 bases and J by 1 base; unmatched bases: 4. The CDR3 totals 16 residues. The CDR3 is CASSPGTGGSNQPQHF. The CDR3 DNA follows: TGTGCCAGCAGCCCTGGGACAGGGGGAAGCAATCAGCCCCAGCATTTT.

V gene TRBV9 combines with J gene TRBJ1-5, with 7 bases identical to TRBD1. The V segment lost 4 bases and the J segment 3 bases; nucleotides outside the gene matches: 4. This CDR3 comprises 14 residues. Germline loops: CDR1 SGDLS, CDR2 YYNGEE. DNA for the CDR3: TGTGCCAGCAGCCCCGGGACAGACAATCAGCCCCAGCATTTT. It specifies CASSPGTDNQPQHF.

J is TRBJ2-7 and V is TRBV28; D may be TRBD2 (7 bases). This CDR3 is 16 amino acids long. Germline CDR1 MDHEN, CDR2 SYDVKM. The V gene lost 8 bases and the J gene lost 1 base, with 21 bases spanning the gap. The CDR3 here is CASGESGGVGSYEQYF. DNA of the CDR3: TGTGCCAGCGGAGAGTCGGGGGGCGTGGGGTCCTACGAGCAGTACTTC.

The J gene is TRBJ2-7, the V gene TRBV5-1; the match to TRBD1 covers 7 bases. V lost 4 bases and J lost 2; bases outside the gene matches: 6. CDR1 and CDR2 (germline): SGHRS, YFSETQ. The CDR3 consists of 14 residues. The CDR3 coding sequence is TGCGCCAGCAGCCTAGGGGACAGACCCTACGAGCAGTACTTC. It is translated as CASSLGDRPYEQYF.

The V and J genes are TRBV4-3 and TRBJ2-3; TRBD2 agrees at 13 bases. The germline gives CDR1 LGHNA, CDR2 YSLEER. This CDR3 has 18 amino acids. The junction had 6 bases not matched to a gene; V was cut back by 0 bases and J by 3 bases. CDR3 loop: CASSQDWGTSGITDTQYF. CDR3 nucleotides: TGCGCCAGCAGCCAAGATTGGGGGACTAGCGGGATAACAGATACGCAGTATTTT.